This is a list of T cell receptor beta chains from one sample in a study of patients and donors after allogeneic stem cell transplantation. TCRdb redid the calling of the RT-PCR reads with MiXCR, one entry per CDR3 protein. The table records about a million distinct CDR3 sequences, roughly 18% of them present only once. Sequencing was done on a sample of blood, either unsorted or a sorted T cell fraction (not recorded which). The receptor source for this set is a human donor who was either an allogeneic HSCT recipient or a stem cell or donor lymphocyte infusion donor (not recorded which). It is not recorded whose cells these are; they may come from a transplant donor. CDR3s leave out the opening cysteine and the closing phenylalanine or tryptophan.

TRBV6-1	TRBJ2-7	ASSGDRGRLSSEQY
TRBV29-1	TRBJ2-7	SVREESYEQY
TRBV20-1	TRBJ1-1	SARVWAITEAF
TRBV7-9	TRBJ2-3	ASSLGTSASDTQY
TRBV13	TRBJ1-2	ASSSLKTPSYT
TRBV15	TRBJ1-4	ATSRPGVGEKLF
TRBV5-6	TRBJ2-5	ASSFRRKETQY
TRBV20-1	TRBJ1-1	SAPPWDRGEGNTEAF
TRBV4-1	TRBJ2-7	ASSPGGTSGWAYEQY
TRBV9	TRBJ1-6	ASSPDGDNSPLH
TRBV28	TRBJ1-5	ASSLLTGDQPQH
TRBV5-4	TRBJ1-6	ASSSTGTGESLH
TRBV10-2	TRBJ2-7	ASSGAGGSAHEQY
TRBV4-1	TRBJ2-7	ASSQVVVSRPAEQY
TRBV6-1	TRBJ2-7	ASSHLAGASRNEQY
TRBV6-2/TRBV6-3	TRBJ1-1	ASRLLGVSEAF
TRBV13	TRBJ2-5	ASSQYGGVQETQY
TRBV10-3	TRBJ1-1	AISPGQGVSEAF
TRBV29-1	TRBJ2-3	SVEDSFLAGGTDTQY
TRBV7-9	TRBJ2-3	ASLGVAGGADTQY
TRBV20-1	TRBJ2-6	SARGRDRSSGANVLT
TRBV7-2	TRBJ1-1	ASSLEGALTEAF
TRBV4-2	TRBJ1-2	ASSQSAAANYGYT
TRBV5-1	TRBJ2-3	ASSMTLAGAATDTQY
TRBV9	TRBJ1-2	ASSVTSTGQAYYGYT
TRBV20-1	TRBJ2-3	SAMKWRTGTRTDTQY
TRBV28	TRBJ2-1	ASSERGVQF
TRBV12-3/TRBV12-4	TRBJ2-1	ASSSGTSLNEQF
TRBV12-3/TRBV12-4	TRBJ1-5	ASSLRTPSNQPQH
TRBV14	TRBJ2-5	ASSQDSPLAGQETQY
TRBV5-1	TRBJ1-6	ASSPGNPGQLH
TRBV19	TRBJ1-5	ASSQRTSGNQPQH
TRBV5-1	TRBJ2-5	ASSPWGYTFEETQY
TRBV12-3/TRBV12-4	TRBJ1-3	ASRGSGAVGGNTIY
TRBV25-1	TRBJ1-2	ASSEYQQGAYGYT
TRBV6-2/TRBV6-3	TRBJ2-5	ASSYSLDYRQETQY
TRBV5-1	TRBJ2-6	ASTAGVGANVLT
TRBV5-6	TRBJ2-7	ASSWTPRGSYEQY
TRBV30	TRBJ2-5	AYQGAGVTQETQY
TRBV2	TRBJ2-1	ASTMGSSYNEQF
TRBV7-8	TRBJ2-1	ASSLHQLPGNEQF
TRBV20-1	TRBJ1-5	SARVANQPQH
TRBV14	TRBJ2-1	ASSQGDPIGNEQF
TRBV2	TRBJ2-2	ASSETLAGDTGELF
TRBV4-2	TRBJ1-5	ASSQATGLNQPQH
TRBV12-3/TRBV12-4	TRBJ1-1	ASSLGQILGGRAEAF